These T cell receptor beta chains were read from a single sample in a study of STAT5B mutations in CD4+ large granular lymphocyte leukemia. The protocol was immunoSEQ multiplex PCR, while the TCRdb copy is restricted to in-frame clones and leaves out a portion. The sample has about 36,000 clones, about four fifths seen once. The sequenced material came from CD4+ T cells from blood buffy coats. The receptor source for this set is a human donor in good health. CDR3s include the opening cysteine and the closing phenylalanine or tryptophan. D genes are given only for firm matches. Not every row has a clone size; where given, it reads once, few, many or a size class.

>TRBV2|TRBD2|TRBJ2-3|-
CASSGALAGGGTQYF
TGTGCCAGCAGTGGGGCGCTAGCGGGAGGAGGTACGCAGTATTTT
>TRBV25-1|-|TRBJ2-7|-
CASSETGPSYEQYF
TGTGCCAGCAGTGAAACAGGGCCCTCCTACGAGCAGTACTTC
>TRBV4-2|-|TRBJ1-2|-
CASSQEWRRRAHYGYTF
TGTGCCAGCAGCCAAGAATGGAGGAGGAGGGCACACTATGGCTACACCTTC
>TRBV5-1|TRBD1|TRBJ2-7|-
CASSPTTGGSYEQYF
TGCGCCAGCAGCCCTACCACAGGGGGGTCCTACGAGCAGTACTTC
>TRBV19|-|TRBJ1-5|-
CASSGIRLLANQPQHF
TGTGCCAGTAGTGGAATACGTCTCCTCGCAAATCAGCCCCAGCATTTT
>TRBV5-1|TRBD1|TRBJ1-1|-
CASSWTGGSTEAFF
TGCGCCAGCAGCTGGACAGGGGGGAGCACTGAAGCTTTCTTT
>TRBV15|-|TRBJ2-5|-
CATSRGRVGQETQYF
TGTGCCACCAGCAGAGGCAGGGTCGGCCAAGAGACCCAGTACTTC
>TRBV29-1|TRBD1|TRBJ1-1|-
CSVGNRDRDHTEAFF
TGCAGCGTTGGAAACCGGGACAGGGATCACACTGAAGCTTTCTTT
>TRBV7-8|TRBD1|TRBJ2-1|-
CASSLGGQERNEQFF
TGTGCCAGCAGCCTGGGCGGACAGGAGCGGAATGAGCAGTTCTTC
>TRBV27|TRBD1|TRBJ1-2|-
CASSLTGASNYGYTF
TGTGCCAGCAGTCTCACAGGGGCGTCTAACTATGGCTACACCTTC
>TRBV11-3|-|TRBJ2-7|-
CASSLAPGMDEQYF
TGTGCCAGCAGCTTAGCTCCGGGCATGGACGAGCAGTACTTC
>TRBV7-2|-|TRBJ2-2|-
CASSRNAGAGGELFF
TGTGCCAGCAGCCGAAACGCGGGGGCGGGCGGGGAGCTGTTTTTT
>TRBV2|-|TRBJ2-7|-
CASSEVGTYEQYF
TGTGCCAGCAGTGAAGTGGGAACCTACGAGCAGTACTTC
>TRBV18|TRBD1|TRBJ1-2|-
CASSRDRTANYGYTF
TGTGCCAGCTCGCGGGACAGGACAGCTAACTATGGCTACACCTTC
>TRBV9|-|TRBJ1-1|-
CASSVGGSLNTEAFF
TGTGCCAGCAGCGTAGGGGGTTCCCTGAACACTGAAGCTTTCTTT
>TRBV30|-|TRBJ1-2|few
CAWSLQGRYGYTF
TGTGCCTGGAGTCTCCAGGGGCGCTATGGCTACACCTTC
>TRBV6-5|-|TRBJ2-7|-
CASSYSEGSSYEQYF
TGTGCCAGCAGTTACTCCGAAGGCAGCTCCTACGAGCAGTACTTC
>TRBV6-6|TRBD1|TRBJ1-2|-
CATREQGVRYGYTF
TGTGCCACCCGGGAACAGGGGGTGAGGTATGGCTACACCTTC
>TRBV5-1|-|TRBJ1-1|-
CASSFGRRGANTEAFF
TGCGCCAGCAGCTTCGGACGAAGGGGGGCGAACACTGAAGCTTTCTTT
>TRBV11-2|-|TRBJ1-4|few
CASSSTVGEKLFF
TGTGCCAGCAGCTCGACCGTGGGTGAAAAACTGTTTTTT
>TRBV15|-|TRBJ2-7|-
CATSRAAEPTYEQYF
TGTGCCACCAGCAGAGCGGCAGAACCAACCTACGAGCAGTACTTC
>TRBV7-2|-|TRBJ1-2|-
CASSLSSRPTPYGYTF
TGTGCCAGCAGCTTATCCTCCAGGCCCACCCCCTATGGCTACACCTTC
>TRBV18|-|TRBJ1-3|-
CASSPYRETGNTIYF
TGTGCCAGCTCACCATACAGGGAAACAGGAAACACCATATATTTT
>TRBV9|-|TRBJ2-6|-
CASSVSGLNSGANVLTF
TGTGCCAGCAGCGTTAGCGGACTTAACTCTGGGGCCAACGTCCTGACTTTC
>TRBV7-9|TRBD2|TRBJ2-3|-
CASSPGLAGGFVDTQYF
TGTGCCAGCAGCCCTGGACTAGCGGGGGGGTTTGTAGATACGCAGTATTTT
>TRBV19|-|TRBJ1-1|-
CASSIQGLNTEAFF
TGTGCCAGTAGTATCCAAGGGTTGAACACTGAAGCTTTCTTT
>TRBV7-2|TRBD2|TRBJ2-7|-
CASSLFGGLGAYEQYF
TGTGCCAGCAGCTTATTTGGGGGACTAGGGGCCTACGAGCAGTACTTC